This passage covers 20 T cell receptor beta chains from one sample sequenced in a study of tumor-infiltrating lymphocytes in primary liver carcinoma. TCR beta cDNA came from about 470 ng total RNA, primed with a constant-region primer. Three nested multiplex PCR rounds, a slightly modified ARM-PCR, produced the libraries for TCR beta. The first two PCR rounds used TRBV1-TRBV30 forward primers with a C-beta reverse primer, roughly 10 cycles each. TCRdb re-called the multiplex PCR reads through MiXCR, storing one row per CDR3 protein. The data contain 150,000 to 200,000 distinct CDR3 sequences, approximately 64% of them singletons. RNA isolated from unsorted whole blood supplied the blood RNA, with germline DNA also extracted. The sequenced sample was peripheral blood. These receptors were collected from a woman aged 55-69 years with primary liver carcinoma and hepatitis B virus infection.

On this clonotype: Germline is not matched at one junction end, which may reflect a read error. V is TRBV6-5 and J is TRBJ1-4, with TRBD1 identical over 11 bases. This CDR3 spans 18 amino acids. Germline lookup yields CDR1 MNHEY and CDR2 SVGAGI. CDR3 nucleotides: TGTGCCAGCAGTTACTCAGGAGGGACAGGGGGGAAAAATGGAAAACTGTTTTTT. Its protein is CASSYSGGTGGKNGKLFF.

In the case of this clonotype: The junction differs from germline at one of its ends, possibly a read error. This sequence joins TRBV6-2 or TRBV6-3 and TRBJ1-5, with D possibly being TRBD1 (5 bases). The germline CDR1 and CDR2 sequences are MNHEY and SVGEGT. The CDR3 loop spans 15 amino acids. The CDR3 bases are TGTGACAGCAGTTACTCGTTTGGAGGGGATCAGCCCCAGCATTTT. It translates to CDSSYSFGGDQPQHF.

On this clonotype itself: A single base separates this from a much larger clone, so it may be a read error. CDR3 region: CASILEVGLDYGYTF. CDR3 DNA: TGTGCCAGCATCTTAGAAGTGGGGCTCGACTATGGCTACACCTTC. The chain uses TRBV7-9 and TRBJ1-2; a possible D gene is TRBD1 (5 bases). Looked up from germline, CDR1 is SEHNR and CDR2 is FQNEAQ (reference sequence). The length of the CDR3 is 15 residues.

Note on this clonotype: A clone one base away is much larger, so this may be a read error. The genes are TRBV6-1 and TRBJ2-3; D is uncertain. V lost 6 bases to trimming and J lost 8 bases, with 21 bases between them. The CDR3 is 15 amino acids. Per the germline V gene, CDR1 is MNHNS and CDR2 is SASEGT. DNA for the CDR3: TGTGCCAGCAGCCCTCGAGGAATTGGTGCAGGTACGCAGTATTTT. Translated, it gives CASSPRGIGAGTQYF.

Comment on this clonotype: This could be a read error, since a much larger clone is one nucleotide away. V is TRBV12-3 or TRBV12-4 and J is TRBJ2-1; 10 nucleotides match TRBD2. The CDR3 runs 17 residues. Trimming took 4 bases from V and 0 from J; bases not matched to a gene: 6. CDR3 sequence (DNA): TGTGCCAGCAGTTCGCGGGCTAGCGGGAGCTCCTACAATGAGCAGTTCTTC. Amino acids: CASSSRASGSSYNEQFF.

The chain combines TRBV4-2 with TRBJ1-3; D not certain. Germline V gene lookup returns CDR1 LGHNA and CDR2 YNFKEQ. The CDR3 contains 16 residues. The V gene lost 1 base and the J gene lost 11 bases, with 21 bases spanning the gap. The CDR3 sequence: CASSQAWADSGNSIYF. Here the CDR3 DNA reads TGTGCCAGCAGCCAAGCCTGGGCAGACTCTGGGAACTCCATATATTTT.

This clonotype was counted at least ten times. The rearrangement uses TRBV6-6 and TRBJ1-5, with a possible D match to TRBD1 (6 bases). Trimming shortened V by 3 bases and J by 1 base, and 10 bases separated the two germline ends. The germline gives CDR1 MNHNY, CDR2 SVGAGI (reference sequence). The CDR3 totals 15 residues. CDR3 sequence reads: CASSYLQGSNQPQHF. CDR3 DNA sequence: TGTGCCAGCAGTTATTTACAGGGAAGCAATCAGCCCCAGCATTTT.

The rearrangement joins TRBV5-1 to TRBJ2-3; a weak D match, TRBD1 (6 bases). This CDR3 comprises 14 residues. Germline assignment: CDR1 SGHRS and CDR2 YFSETQ. The V gene lost 1 base and the J gene lost 4 bases, with 10 bases spanning the gap. CDR3 region: CASSLRQASDTQYF. The CDR3, as DNA: TGCGCCAGCAGCTTGCGACAGGCATCAGATACGCAGTATTTT.

In this sample, this clonotype turned up a few times. V usage is TRBV7-9 and J usage is TRBJ2-7; 8 nucleotides align to TRBD2. The germline gives CDR1 SEHNR, CDR2 FQNEAQ (reference sequence). V shed 5 bases and J 7 bases; nucleotides not matched to a gene: 10. This CDR3 has 14 amino acids. As DNA, the CDR3 is TGTGCCAGCAGCCCGAGACTAGCGAGTGTAGAGCAGTACTTC. Protein product: CASSPRLASVEQYF.

This clonotype has at least ten counts. This rearrangement joins TRBV10-2 to TRBJ2-7, with D uncertain. V lost 6 bases to trimming and J lost 3 bases, with 12 bases between them. CDR1 WSHSY and CDR2 SAAADI come from the germline V gene. This CDR3 is built from 13 residues. The CDR3 nucleotides read TGCGCCAGCAGCCGGGCTACTTACTACGAGCAGTACTTC. Its translation: CASSRATYYEQYF.

Remarks on this clonotype: One base away lies a much larger clone, so this may be a sequencing read error. The J gene is TRBJ2-7, the V gene TRBV5-4; 8 nucleotides align to TRBD2. Looked up from germline, CDR1 is SGHNT and CDR2 is YYREEE (reference sequence). This CDR3 is 14 amino acids long. This CDR3 reads CASGLAGGGYEQYF. In DNA form, the CDR3 reads TGTGCCAGCGGCTTGGCGGGAGGTGGATACGAGCAGTACTTC.

This clonotype was observed once. A much larger clone is a single base away; this may be a read error. V usage is TRBV6-1 and J usage is TRBJ1-2, with D possibly matching TRBD1 (6 bases). V was shortened by 7 bases and J by 7 bases, with 19 bases between the two germline ends. This CDR3 has 14 amino acids. CDR1 is MNHNS, CDR2 SASEGT, per germline. The CDR3 is CASTSGDGWSGYTF. The DNA for the CDR3 is TGTGCCAGCACCTCAGGGGATGGTTGGAGTGGCTACACCTTC.

This sequence joins TRBV2 and TRBJ2-5, with 10 bases lining up with TRBD2. The CDR3 totals 15 residues. With 5 bases clipped from V and 5 bases from J, the junction kept 8 bases outside the gene matches. Germline V lookup: CDR1 SNHLY, CDR2 FYNNEI. Here the CDR3 reads CASSSSGRAEETQYF. CDR3 DNA sequence: TGTGCCAGCAGTAGCAGCGGGAGGGCGGAGGAGACCCAGTACTTC.

Comment on this clonotype: A read error may account for a junction end that differs from germline. This rearrangement joins TRBV11-3 to TRBJ1-1; TRBD1 might be the D (5 bases). This CDR3 is 13 amino acids long. The germline V gene has CDR1 SGHNT and CDR2 YENEEA. The CDR3 region is CARSFYQGGEAFF. DNA of the CDR3: TGTGCCAGGAGCTTCTATCAGGGTGGTGAAGCTTTCTTT.

Note on this clonotype: An end of the junction differs from the germline gene, which may be a read error. The chain recombines TRBV29-1 with TRBJ1-3; D gene uncertain. This CDR3 region has 13 residues. CDR1 and CDR2 (germline): SQVTM, ANQGSEA. The CDR3 nucleotides are TGCGGCGTCGATGTGGGAGGTGGAAACACCATATATTTT. Its translation is CGVDVGGGNTIYF.

This chain joins TRBV12-3 or TRBV12-4 and TRBJ2-7; perhaps D is TRBD1 or TRBD2 (5 bases each). The CDR3 contains 13 residues. The ends were cut back, 1 base at V and 7 bases at J, with 11 bases in the middle. The chain's CDR3 is CASSLGGRGEQYF. CDR3 DNA: TGTGCCAGCAGTTTAGGGGGGAGAGGGGAGCAGTACTTC.

Many counts were recorded for this clonotype. The rearrangement links TRBV29-1 to TRBJ2-3; 7 nucleotides match TRBD2. CDR3 length: 12 residues. Germline V CDR1 and CDR2: SQVTM, ANQGSEA. V was clipped by 6 bases and J by 4 bases; unmatched bases: 4. In nucleotides, the CDR3 is TGCAGCGTCGTGAGCGGGGCAGATACGCAGTATTTT. Translating gives CSVVSGADTQYF.

Concerning this clonotype itself: An end of the junction does not agree with germline; a read error may underlie this. The rearrangement links TRBV6-2 or TRBV6-3 to TRBJ2-1, with D perhaps given as TRBD1 or TRBD2 (8 bases each). The CDR3 totals 17 residues. Per germline, CDR1 MNHEY and CDR2 SVGEGT. Here the CDR3 DNA reads TGTGCCATCACTCACAGGGGGACTAGAATGAGTATCAATGAGCGGTTCTTC. Translating gives CAITHRGTRMSINERFF.

A remark on this clonotype: Germline and junction disagree at one end, which may indicate a read error. CDR3 nucleotides: TGTGCCGGCAGCCAAGATAGGGTCTCTGGAAACACCATATATTTT. Translated: CAGSQDRVSGNTIYF. The V call is TRBV14, the J call TRBJ1-3, with D uncertain. CDR1 is SGHDN and CDR2 is FVKESK in the germline V gene. The CDR3 spans 15 residues.

The J gene is TRBJ2-3, the V gene TRBV11-2, with 9 bases that match TRBD2. Germline V gene lookup returns CDR1 SGHAT and CDR2 FQNNGV. The CDR3 is 17 residues long. Trimming took 1 base from V and 4 from J; bases not matched to a gene: 9. CDR3 coding DNA: TGTGCCAGCAGCTTAGTGTCGCCTAGCGGGACAGCAGATACGCAGTATTTT. Translated, it gives CASSLVSPSGTADTQYF. The whole variable domain, remainder taken from reference TRBV11-2 and TRBJ2-3, is EAGVAQSPRYKIIEKRQSVAFWCNPISGHATLYWYQQILGQGPKLLIQFQNNGVVDDSQLPKDRFSAERLKGVDSTLKIQPAKLEDSAVYLCASSLVSPSGTADTQYFGPGTRLTVL.